The rows below give T cell receptor beta chains drawn from one sample of a study of a mutant IDH1 vaccine in newly diagnosed glioma. Using immunoSEQ multiplex PCR, the repertoire was profiled, and TCRdb retains in-frame clones only, with some absent. The sample holds roughly 40,000 clones, roughly 80% seen once. Their antigens remain unidentified. The material sequenced was PBMCs, taken from a glioma patient whose treatment included an IDH1 peptide vaccine. The receptors were gathered from a woman aged 45-60 years with glioma. Each CDR3 is given with its conserved first and last residue. D genes are given only for firm matches. Where a row states a size, it is once, few, many or the class of an expanded clone; other rows omit it.

V: TRBV19; size: .; J: TRBJ2-7; D: .; CDR3: CASSIGGARYEQYF; DNA: TGTGCCAGTAGTATAGGGGGTGCACGCTACGAGCAGTACTTC
V: TRBV6-6; size: .; J: TRBJ1-3; D: TRBD1; CDR3: CASSTRQGVGNTIYF; DNA: TGTGCCAGCAGTACCCGACAGGGGGTCGGAAACACCATATATTTT
V: TRBV6-5; size: once; J: TRBJ1-5; D: .; CDR3: CASRPRETYQPQHF; DNA: TGTGCCAGCAGACCCCGGGAGACCTATCAGCCCCAGCATTTT
V: TRBV9; size: .; J: TRBJ2-2; D: .; CDR3: CATSGTSFTGELFF; DNA: TGTGCCACCTCCGGGACAAGCTTCACCGGGGAGCTGTTTTTT
V: TRBV2; size: .; J: TRBJ1-4; D: .; CDR3: CASSGAPREPTEKLFF; DNA: TGTGCCAGCAGTGGAGCCCCCCGCGAACCGACGGAAAAACTGTTTTTT
V: TRBV18; size: few; J: TRBJ1-4; D: TRBD1; CDR3: CASSDPYRGSNEKLFF; DNA: TGTGCCAGCTCAGACCCTTACAGGGGATCTAATGAAAAACTGTTTTTT
V: TRBV5-4; size: .; J: TRBJ2-2; D: TRBD1; CDR3: CASSTGQGAGELFF; DNA: TGTGCCAGCAGCACGGGACAGGGGGCCGGGGAGCTGTTTTTT
V: TRBV4-1; size: once; J: TRBJ2-7; D: .; CDR3: CASSQGDPYEQYF; DNA: TGCGCCAGCAGCCAAGGGGACCCCTACGAGCAGTACTTC
V: TRBV4-2; size: .; J: TRBJ1-4; D: .; CDR3: CASSQDLWGATNEKLFF; DNA: TGTGCCAGCAGCCAAGATCTTTGGGGGGCGACTAATGAAAAACTGTTTTTT
V: TRBV7-8; size: .; J: TRBJ2-3; D: .; CDR3: CASSPRTVRNTDTQYF; DNA: TGTGCCAGCAGCCCGAGGACGGTGAGAAACACAGATACGCAGTATTTT
V: TRBV5-1; size: few; J: TRBJ1-6; D: .; CDR3: CASSLESQGDNSPLHF; DNA: TGCGCCAGCAGCTTGGAGTCCCAGGGCGATAATTCACCCCTCCACTTT
V: TRBV7-9; size: .; J: TRBJ2-7; D: TRBD1; CDR3: CASSFPTQGAHEQYF; DNA: TGTGCCAGCAGCTTTCCGACACAGGGGGCCCACGAGCAGTACTTC
V: TRBV18; size: .; J: TRBJ2-2; D: TRBD1; CDR3: CASSPRGDSVNTGELFF; DNA: TGTGCCAGCTCACCACGTGGGGACAGCGTCAACACCGGGGAGCTGTTTTTT
V: TRBV9; size: .; J: TRBJ2-1; D: TRBD2; CDR3: CASTRGLGDNEQFF; DNA: TGTGCCAGCACCCGGGGACTAGGGGACAATGAGCAGTTCTTC
V: TRBV30; size: .; J: TRBJ2-5; D: TRBD2; CDR3: CAWSAGLAETQYF; DNA: TGTGCCTGGAGTGCGGGACTAGCGGAGACCCAGTACTTC